A single sample is the source of the 17 T cell receptor beta chains below, sequenced in a study of blood T cell repertoires in COVID-19 (dated by TCRdb to about 2020). The library was generated by the immunoSEQ multiplex PCR assay. What TCRdb holds here is the immuneACCESS table cut down to in-frame rearrangements. Part of the clones is not present; checked against another copy, under half of the missing clones reflect an unresolved V gene, and the others are unexplained. For this sample there are 200,000 or so clones; roughly 79% appear just once. The ten largest clones add up to 6.9% of the sample. The sample consisted of peripheral blood. These receptor sequences come from a human donor with acute or convalescent COVID-19. The donor label of this sample is uncertain.

The chain recombines TRBV19 with TRBJ1-1; D is unclear. The V gene lost 0 bases and the J gene lost 2 bases, with 7 bases spanning the gap. Germline V gives CDR1 LNHDA, CDR2 SQIVND (reference sequence). The CDR3 spans 14 residues. CDR3 amino acids: CASSIDRDNTEAFF. CDR3 DNA: TGTGCCAGTAGTATAGACCGGGATAACACTGAAGCTTTCTTT.

This clone showed up just once. The chain uses TRBV14 and TRBJ2-1; 8 bases match TRBD2. Germline-derived CDR1 and CDR2 are SGHDN and FVKESK. The V and J ends lost 4 bases and 6 bases, in that order; junction bases with no gene match: 11. The CDR3 has 16 amino acids. In nucleotides, the CDR3 is TGTGCCAGCAGCCCCGGACTAGCCCGGAGTGGCAATGAGCAGTTCTTC. It specifies CASSPGLARSGNEQFF.

The rearrangement uses TRBV7-2 and TRBJ2-2; 7 positions agree with TRBD2. The CDR3 is 16 residues long. V shed 6 bases and J 1 base; nucleotides not matched to a gene: 8. CDR1 SGHTA and CDR2 FQGNSA come from the germline V gene. The CDR3 loop is CASRGPGLMNTGELFF. CDR3 bases: TGTGCCAGCAGGGGACCGGGACTAATGAACACCGGGGAGCTGTTTTTT.

The chain joins TRBV5-4 to TRBJ2-7, with D possibly matching TRBD2 (5 bases). Germline lookup yields CDR1 SGHNT and CDR2 YYREEE (reference sequence). V shed 3 bases and J shed 0 bases, with 16 bases lying between them. This CDR3 has 16 amino acids. CDR3 coding DNA: TGTGCCAGCAGCTCGTCCGGACTGAGGAGCTCCTACGAGCAGTACTTC. Protein product: CASSSSGLRSSYEQYF.

This clone was seen at least ten times. The V and J genes are TRBV30 and TRBJ2-1, with TRBD2 matching over 11 bases. J lost 9 bases, V lost 0 bases, and 7 bases had no gene match. CDR3 length: 15 residues. Germline V gene data show CDR1 as GTSNPN and CDR2 as SVGIG (reference sequence). The CDR3 DNA follows: TGTGCCTGGAGTGTACTAGCGGGAGTTGGGGCTGAGCAGTTCTTC. Translation gives CAWSVLAGVGAEQFF.

The genes are TRBV7-2 and TRBJ2-5; D is perhaps TRBD1 (5 bases). This CDR3 is built from 12 residues. Germline values: CDR1 SGHTA, CDR2 FQGNSA. Between the trimmed V and J ends, which lost 5 bases and 3 bases, there was a span of 7 bases. The DNA for the CDR3 is TGTGCCAGCAGCCTCAGGGAAGAGACCCAGTACTTC. This translates into CASSLREETQYF.

The gene calls are TRBV6-6 and TRBJ2-5; D not resolved. The CDR3 is made up of 16 amino acids. V was trimmed by 4 bases and J by 5 bases, leaving 20 bases between them. Germline CDR1 and CDR2: MNHNY and SVGAGI (reference sequence). The CDR3 loop is CASSSPSLEAWETQYF. The CDR3 nucleotides are TGTGCCAGCAGTTCTCCCAGCCTCGAGGCGTGGGAGACCCAGTACTTC.

The chain links TRBV18 to TRBJ1-3; 7 positions match TRBD1. The ends lost 2 bases at V and 4 bases at J; junction bases unmatched: 5. CDR3 size: 15 residues. Looked up from germline, CDR1 is KGHSH and CDR2 is LQKENI. CDR3 nucleotides: TGTGCCAGCTCACCAACGACGGGACAGGGAAACACCATATATTTT. Its translation: CASSPTTGQGNTIYF.

The chain carries TRBV18 and TRBJ2-4; tentatively, D is TRBD1 (6 bases). Looked up from germline, CDR1 is KGHSH and CDR2 is LQKENI. CDR3 length: 15 amino acids. V gave up 6 bases and J gave up 0 bases, with 12 bases separating them. The CDR3 nucleotides read TGTGCCAGCTCGTCTGGACAGCTAGCCAAAAACATTCAGTACTTC. Encoded protein: CASSSGQLAKNIQYF.

This chain links TRBV6-2 or TRBV6-3 with TRBJ1-5; D is ambiguous. CDR3 length equals 15 residues. Germline V gene sequence: CDR1 MNHEY, CDR2 SVGEGT. Trimming removed 4 bases from V and 4 bases from J, with 14 bases in between. CDR3 loop: CASSFPPELNQPQHF. In DNA, the CDR3 is TGTGCCAGCAGTTTCCCACCTGAACTTAATCAGCCCCAGCATTTT.

The chain carries TRBV19 and TRBJ2-2; the match to TRBD2 covers 10 bases. Germline CDR1 is LNHDA and CDR2 is SQIVND (reference sequence). The CDR3 is 15 amino acids. V trimming: 7 bases; J trimming: 8 bases; junction bases outside the gene matches: 10. The CDR3 DNA reads TGTGCCAGTACCGGACTAGCGGCCATTCCGGGGGAGCTGTTTTTT. Its translation: CASTGLAAIPGELFF.

This clone was observed a few times. The J gene is TRBJ2-1, the V gene TRBV18; perhaps TRBD2 as D (7 bases). The CDR3 is 18 residues long. Deletions cut 2 bases from V and 7 bases from J, with 24 bases between. CDR1 is KGHSH and CDR2 is LQKENI in the germline V gene. DNA for the CDR3: TGTGCCAGCTCACCAGACCACCCCCGGGGGGCTGGTGAAAATGAGCAGTTCTTC. Its translation is CASSPDHPRGAGENEQFF.

The V and J genes are TRBV11-2 and TRBJ1-1, with D unclear. Germline values: CDR1 SGHAT, CDR2 FQNNGV. Trimming took off 5 bases at V and 11 bases at J, with 12 bases between the two ends. The CDR3 has 11 residues. The CDR3 DNA follows: TGTGCCAGCAGCAAAGGACTAGGGGCTTTCTTT. Its protein product is CASSKGLGAFF.

This rearrangement joins TRBV19 to TRBJ1-5, with TRBD1 identical over 8 bases. Trimming took 6 bases from V and 4 from J; bases not matched to a gene: 14. The CDR3 covers 17 residues. CDR1 and CDR2 from the germline V gene are LNHDA and SQIVND (reference sequence). The CDR3 spells CASSGQGFRGGNQPQHF. The CDR3 DNA is TGTGCCAGTAGCGGACAGGGCTTTCGTGGCGGGAATCAGCCCCAGCATTTT.

This chain links TRBV27 with TRBJ2-5; perhaps TRBD1 as D (6 bases). Per germline, CDR1 MNHEY and CDR2 SMNVEV (reference sequence). The CDR3 runs 15 residues. V lost 1 base and J 5 bases, leaving 14 bases between the germline ends. CDR3 in amino acids: CASSLLGRGRETQYF. As DNA, the CDR3 is TGTGCCAGCAGTTTATTGGGCAGGGGAAGGGAGACCCAGTACTTC.

The chain employs TRBV15 and TRBJ1-6; D remains ambiguous. The ends were cut back, 0 bases at V and 7 bases at J, with 10 bases in the middle. Germline lookup yields CDR1 LNHNV and CDR2 YYDKDF (reference sequence). The CDR3 totals 15 residues. The CDR3 region is CATSRDPGKNSPLHF. CDR3 nucleotide sequence: TGTGCCACCAGCAGAGATCCGGGGAAAAATTCACCCCTCCACTTT.

This clone appeared a few times. This chain links TRBV28 with TRBJ1-2; no firm D call. Germline values: CDR1 MDHEN, CDR2 SYDVKM. V was shortened by 2 bases and J by 6 bases, with 13 bases between the two germline ends. The CDR3 totals 14 residues. The CDR3 DNA reads as TGTGCCAGCAGTTTACGGGTCAGCTTGAATGGCTACACCTTC. This sequence encodes CASSLRVSLNGYTF.